Listed below are T cell receptor beta chains from one sample, sequenced in a study of T cells after posttransplantation cyclophosphamide. Sequencing was performed with immunoSEQ multiplex PCR; in TCRdb, only in-frame clones are kept and a portion is missing. Of about 52,000 clones listed, 70% to 90% are singletons. Sequencing was carried out using PBMCs. These receptors all come from a man between 25 and 39 years old with a blood cancer, CMV-positive, and with a related stem cell donor. CDR3s include the opening cysteine and the closing phenylalanine or tryptophan. A D gene is named only where the DNA matches it firmly. Not all rows give a size; the values are once, few, many and, for expanded clones, a class.

d_gene,v_gene,j_gene,abundance,CDR3aa,CDR3nt
NA,TRBV7-2,TRBJ1-2,NA,CASSLGFVRGDGYTF,TGTGCCAGCAGCTTAGGATTTGTCAGGGGCGATGGCTACACCTTC
TRBD2,TRBV5-4,TRBJ2-5,NA,CASSLGSSGSETQYF,TGTGCCAGCAGCTTGGGAAGTAGCGGGAGTGAGACCCAGTACTTC
NA,TRBV15,TRBJ1-5,NA,CATSRDLEVGNQPQHF,TGTGCCACCAGCAGAGATCTGGAGGTTGGCAATCAGCCCCAGCATTTT
TRBD1,TRBV4-3,TRBJ2-7,once,CASSRDRVYEQYF,TGCGCCAGCAGCCGGGACAGGGTCTACGAGCAGTACTTC
TRBD1,TRBV6-1,TRBJ2-7,NA,CASSGWTGPYEQYF,TGTGCCAGCAGTGGGTGGACAGGACCATACGAGCAGTACTTC
NA,TRBV6-6,TRBJ2-7,NA,CASSYRQTQQYF,TGTGCCAGCAGTTACAGGCAGACTCAGCAGTACTTC
TRBD2,TRBV5-4,TRBJ2-7,NA,CASSKTSGYGEQYF,TGTGCCAGCAGCAAGACTAGCGGATATGGGGAGCAGTACTTC
NA,TRBV11-2,TRBJ1-1,NA,CASSLVGWNTEAFF,TGTGCCAGCAGCTTAGTCGGGTGGAACACTGAAGCTTTCTTT
TRBD1,TRBV7-3,TRBJ2-1,NA,CASSQGQGIREQFF,TGTGCCAGCAGCCAGGGACAGGGGATACGGGAGCAGTTCTTC
TRBD1,TRBV28,TRBJ2-7,NA,CASRPRGRYEQYF,TGTGCCAGCAGACCGAGGGGGCGGTACGAGCAGTACTTC
TRBD1,TRBV7-9,TRBJ2-1,NA,CASSLEMGQGSYNEQFF,TGTGCCAGCAGCTTAGAGATGGGACAGGGGTCCTACAATGAGCAGTTCTTC
NA,TRBV9,TRBJ1-1,NA,CASSVVRGMNTEAFF,TGTGCCAGCAGCGTAGTAAGGGGGATGAACACTGAAGCTTTCTTT
NA,TRBV7-9,TRBJ2-7,NA,CASSLPRRAGISSYEQYF,TGTGCCAGCAGCTTACCGAGAAGAGCAGGGATCTCCTCCTACGAGCAGTACTTC
TRBD2,TRBV6-4,TRBJ2-7,few,CASSDLSSGRGYEQYF,TGTGCCAGCAGTGACTTATCTAGCGGGAGGGGCTACGAGCAGTACTTC
TRBD1,TRBV18,TRBJ1-1,NA,CASSPGQTNTEAFF,TGTGCCAGCTCACCGGGACAGACGAACACTGAAGCTTTCTTT
TRBD2,TRBV5-6,TRBJ2-7,NA,CASSLAAAGAYEQYF,TGTGCCAGCAGCTTGGCAGCAGCGGGAGCCTACGAGCAGTACTTC
NA,TRBV6-5,TRBJ2-7,NA,CASSPGSGAYEQYF,TGTGCCAGCAGTCCAGGGTCTGGGGCCTACGAGCAGTACTTC
NA,TRBV11-3,TRBJ1-4,NA,CASSFIQGNEKLFF,TGTGCCAGCAGCTTCATACAGGGCAATGAAAAACTGTTTTTT